Following are 27 T cell receptor beta chains from one sample sequenced in a study of a mutant IDH1 vaccine in newly diagnosed glioma. Time point noted: week 5, during vaccination. Vaccine doses each comprised 300 ug of mutant IDH1 20-mer peptide, with topical imiquimod. Antigens of these TCRs are unknown. The table came from immunoSEQ multiplex PCR; TCRdb's copy has only in-frame clones and leaves some out. The sample includes around 23,000 clones, about 77% of them seen just once. The sample was PBMCs, taken from a glioma patient whose treatment included an IDH1 peptide vaccine. The receptors stem from a man in his forties or fifties with glioma.

J is TRBJ1-4 and V is TRBV6-1; unclear D gene. Trimming left V 2 bases short and J 8 bases short, with 15 bases between. In germline, CDR1 is MNHNS, CDR2 SASEGT. CDR3 size: 15 residues. In DNA form, the CDR3 reads TGTGCCAGCAGTGAACGGCCAGGCGACGTGGAAAAACTGTTTTTT. It codes for CASSERPGDVEKLFF.

V gene TRBV10-3 combines with J gene TRBJ1-1, with D possibly being TRBD1 (5 bases). The germline V gene has CDR1 ENHRY and CDR2 SYGVKD. Trimming removed 6 bases from V and 0 bases from J, with 29 bases in between. The CDR3 runs to 20 residues. The CDR3 sequence is CAIRSQVTGTGRKMNTEAFF. The DNA of the CDR3 is TGTGCCATCAGATCTCAAGTGACGGGGACGGGGCGTAAAATGAACACTGAAGCTTTCTTT.

The rearrangement joins TRBV9 to TRBJ2-5; a possible D gene is TRBD2 (6 bases). The CDR3 is 15 amino acids. Germline V gene lookup returns CDR1 SGDLS and CDR2 YYNGEE. Trimming pared 0 bases from V and 2 bases from J, leaving 11 bases between. The CDR3 sequence: CASSVGGEPQETQYF. In DNA, the CDR3 is TGTGCCAGCAGCGTAGGGGGGGAGCCGCAAGAGACCCAGTACTTC.

This chain joins TRBV6-6 and TRBJ2-7; D ambiguous. This CDR3 is built from 15 residues. Germline V CDR1 and CDR2: MNHNY, SVGAGI (reference sequence). Trimming cost V 4 bases and J 3 bases, with 16 bases left between them. CDR3 residues: CASSSYETSYYEQYV. DNA of the CDR3: TGTGCCAGCAGTTCTTATGAGACATCCTACTACGAGCAGTACGTC.

V and J are TRBV19 and TRBJ1-6; D unresolved. The CDR3 totals 14 residues. V was shortened by 8 bases and J by 0 bases, with 8 bases between the two germline ends. The germline gives CDR1 LNHDA, CDR2 SQIVND (reference sequence). CDR3 loop: CASRPGSYNSPLHF. The CDR3 DNA sequence: TGTGCCAGTCGCCCGGGCTCCTATAATTCACCCCTCCACTTT.

The chain carries TRBV11-3 and TRBJ2-4; unclear D gene. The germline CDR1 and CDR2 sequences are SGHNT and YENEEA. The germline V and J ends were trimmed by 3 bases and 4 bases, with 7 bases remaining between them. The CDR3 contains 13 residues. CDR3 nucleotide sequence: TGTGCCAGCAGCTTGAGCCTGAAAAACATTCAGTACTTC. It codes for CASSLSLKNIQYF.

The chain joins TRBV19 to TRBJ1-5; TRBD1 aligns across 9 bases. CDR1 LNHDA and CDR2 SQIVND come from the germline V gene (reference sequence). Trimming took 10 bases from V and 3 from J; bases not matched to a gene: 13. This CDR3 contains 16 residues. The CDR3 protein is CATHNGGTGINQPQHF. CDR3 nucleotides: TGTGCCACCCATAACGGAGGGACAGGGATCAATCAGCCCCAGCATTTT.

J is TRBJ1-5 and V is TRBV21-1; TRBD1, the D gene given by the table, was not confirmed from the DNA. TRBV21-1 is recorded as a pseudogene. The CDR3 covers 19 residues. DNA for the CDR3: TGTGCCAGCTCCCCCTCCCCCGGACAGGGGGTCAATAGCAATCAGCCCCAGCATTTT. Translation: CASSPSPGQGVNSNQPQHF.

The V gene is TRBV15, the J gene TRBJ2-1; possibly TRBD2 for D (5 bases). Germline assignment: CDR1 LNHNV and CDR2 YYDKDF (reference sequence). The ends were cut back, 0 bases at V and 1 base at J, with 7 bases in the middle. The CDR3 extends over 15 amino acids. The CDR3 spells CATSRDRGSYNEQFF. The CDR3 DNA reads TGTGCCACCAGCAGAGATCGCGGGTCCTACAATGAGCAGTTCTTC.

This chain joins TRBV11-2 and TRBJ2-7, with 7 bases that match TRBD1. Germline values: CDR1 SGHAT, CDR2 FQNNGV. The CDR3 has 12 residues. Losses at the gene ends were 5 bases for V and 4 bases for J; bases not matched to a gene: 2. The DNA for the CDR3 is TGTGCCAGCAGCCGGACAGGTTACGAGCAGTACGTC. It is translated as CASSRTGYEQYV.

The rearrangement uses TRBV18 and TRBJ2-5; D is uncertain. Germline V gene lookup returns CDR1 KGHSH and CDR2 LQKENI. The ends were cut back, 6 bases at V and 5 bases at J, with 19 bases in the middle. This CDR3 comprises 15 residues. CDR3: CASSGGRWPQETQYF. CDR3 in DNA: TGTGCCAGCTCGGGCGGACGATGGCCTCAGGAGACCCAGTACTTC.

This clone turned up a few times. The genes are TRBV13 and TRBJ1-2; TRBD1 aligns across 11 bases. The junction had 9 bases not matched to a gene; V was cut back by 3 bases and J by 6 bases. Germline V gene data show CDR1 as PRHDT and CDR2 as FYEKMQ (reference sequence). The CDR3 length is 16 residues. CDR3 nucleotide sequence: TGTGCCAGCAGCTTCAGGGCCCCGGGACAGGGGGATGGCTACACCTTC. Protein product: CASSFRAPGQGDGYTF.

The chain employs TRBV6-5 and TRBJ1-1; the D gene is possibly TRBD1 (5 bases). V shed 7 bases and J shed 4 bases, with 16 bases lying between them. The CDR3 contains 14 residues. Germline V gene lookup returns CDR1 MNHEY and CDR2 SVGAGI. CDR3 in DNA: TGTGCCAGCACCCCACGGGGGGTGTTCACTGAAGCTTTCTTT. Amino acid sequence: CASTPRGVFTEAFF.

The chain joins TRBV27 to TRBJ1-3, with 8 bases identical to TRBD1. The germline gives CDR1 MNHEY, CDR2 SMNVEV (reference sequence). J gave up 4 bases and V 5 bases, and 10 bases lay outside the gene matches. CDR3 length equals 16 residues. The CDR3 DNA is TGTGCCAGCAGTCCTAATCTGGGGACAGGCGGAAACACCATATATTTT. This gives the protein CASSPNLGTGGNTIYF.

The chain recombines TRBV11-3 with TRBJ1-1; no clear D gene. Trimming removed 5 bases from V and 1 base from J, with 8 bases in between. CDR3 length: 13 residues. Germline V gene data show CDR1 as SGHNT and CDR2 as YENEEA. The CDR3 sequence is CASSLTGNTEAFF. The CDR3, as DNA: TGTGCCAGCAGCCTCACGGGGAACACTGAAGCTTTCTTT.

This clone was seen only a few times. Written as DNA, the CDR3 is TGTGCCAGCAGCTTACTTGATCGGATGAACACTGAAGCTTTCTTT. Translated: CASSLLDRMNTEAFF. V and J are TRBV13 and TRBJ1-1; D not certain. Germline V gene lookup returns CDR1 PRHDT and CDR2 FYEKMQ (reference sequence). Trimming removed 2 bases at V and 0 bases at J, with 10 bases between. This CDR3 has 15 residues.

V usage is TRBV29-1 and J usage is TRBJ2-1; TRBD2 is a possible D gene (5 bases). Germline V gene lookup returns CDR1 SQVTM and CDR2 ANQGSEA. V was pared by 0 bases and J by 0 bases, with 15 bases between. This CDR3 is built from 17 residues. CDR3 sequence reads: CSVEDRGEASSYNEQFF. In DNA form, the CDR3 reads TGCAGCGTTGAAGATCGGGGTGAGGCGAGCTCCTACAATGAGCAGTTCTTC.

Of note for this clone: This sample also contains other DNA sequences that code for the same CDR3. CDR3 region: CASSLVVQPYEQYF. The CDR3 nucleotides read TGCGCCAGCAGCTTGGTAGTACAACCCTACGAGCAGTACTTC. The V gene is TRBV5-1, the J gene TRBJ2-7, with no clear D. Trimming cost V 0 bases and J 2 bases, with 9 bases left between them. Germline lookup yields CDR1 SGHRS and CDR2 YFSETQ. This CDR3 spans 14 amino acids.

This clone was observed once. The chain links TRBV7-2 to TRBJ1-6; the D gene is possibly TRBD1 (6 bases). Germline V gene data show CDR1 as SGHTA and CDR2 as FQGNSA. The CDR3 is 13 amino acids. The V gene lost 10 bases and the J gene lost 9 bases, with 16 bases spanning the gap. Here the CDR3 DNA reads TGTGCCATCAGGGGAGGGGAGGCTTCACCCCTCCACTTT. This translates into CAIRGGEASPLHF.

This rearrangement joins TRBV2 to TRBJ1-5, with 8 bases lining up with TRBD1. CDR3 length: 15 amino acids. V lost 7 bases and J lost 3; bases outside the gene matches: 8. The germline V gene has CDR1 SNHLY and CDR2 FYNNEI. This chain's CDR3 is CASTSDRGINQPQHF. The CDR3 DNA reads TGTGCCAGCACCTCAGACAGGGGCATCAATCAGCCCCAGCATTTT.

The chain is built from TRBV5-4 and TRBJ1-6; D call uncertain. Germline V gene lookup returns CDR1 SGHNT and CDR2 YYREEE (reference sequence). This CDR3 spans 13 amino acids. V lost 3 bases, J lost 8 bases, and 9 bases lay in between. The CDR3 sequence is CASSSTGYSPLHF. The CDR3 DNA is TGTGCCAGCAGCTCGACGGGGTATTCACCCCTCCACTTT.

The chain uses TRBV20-1 and TRBJ2-1; the D gene could be TRBD1 or TRBD2 (5 bases each). Trimming pared 6 bases from V and 7 bases from J, leaving 10 bases between. The CDR3 loop spans 11 amino acids. Per germline, CDR1 DFQATT and CDR2 SNEGSKA (reference sequence). The DNA of the CDR3 is TGCAGTGCCCTCGGGGCGAATGAGCAGTTCTTC. As protein: CSALGANEQFF.

This clone was seen only a few times. The J gene is TRBJ2-2, the V gene TRBV6-1; D may be TRBD2 (5 bases). Germline V lookup: CDR1 MNHNS, CDR2 SASEGT. The CDR3 totals 18 residues. With 0 bases removed from V and 6 bases from J, the gap between germline ends came to 20 bases. The CDR3 protein is CASSEAEVIQVEAGELFF. Written as DNA, the CDR3 is TGTGCCAGCAGTGAAGCGGAGGTAATCCAGGTTGAGGCCGGGGAGCTGTTTTTT.

The chain recombines TRBV27 with TRBJ2-6, with D perhaps TRBD2 (5 bases). Trimming shortened V by 5 bases and J by 0 bases, and 14 bases separated the two germline ends. The CDR3 loop spans 17 amino acids. Germline V gives CDR1 MNHEY, CDR2 SMNVEV (reference sequence). The CDR3 nucleotides are TGTGCCAGCAGTATCTGGACTGCGAGCTCTGGGGCCAACGTCCTGACTTTC. Protein: CASSIWTASSGANVLTF.

The rearrangement joins TRBV7-6 to TRBJ2-2; the D gene is possibly TRBD2 (6 bases). This CDR3 is built from 16 residues. Trimming took off 5 bases at V and 1 base at J, with 14 bases between the two ends. Germline-derived CDR1 and CDR2 are SGHVS and FNYEAQ. CDR3 sequence reads: CASSLREAGNTGELFF. As DNA, the CDR3 is TGTGCCAGCAGCCTTAGGGAGGCGGGGAACACCGGGGAGCTGTTTTTT.

The V and J genes are TRBV6-6 and TRBJ2-7; 13 bases are a match to TRBD2. Germline V gene lookup returns CDR1 MNHNY and CDR2 SVGAGI (reference sequence). V lost 3 bases, J lost 2 bases, and 4 bases stayed unmatched. CDR3 length: 16 amino acids. The CDR3 DNA sequence: TGTGCCAGCAGTTATCTCGGACTAGCGGGAGCCTACGAGCAGTACGTC. Amino acids: CASSYLGLAGAYEQYV.

This clone was observed once. This rearrangement joins TRBV11-2 to TRBJ1-3; no definite D call. Germline V CDR1 and CDR2: SGHAT, FQNNGV. The CDR3 runs 13 residues. The germline V and J ends were trimmed by 3 bases and 4 bases, with 7 bases remaining between them. CDR3 amino acids: CASSLGSGNTIYF. For the CDR3, the DNA is TGTGCCAGCAGCTTGGGATCCGGAAACACCATATATTTT.